This T cell receptor (beta chain) appears in the sequencing data of a study of human T cells and chemical hapten exposure. TCRdb reprocessed the RACE reads via MiXCR and lists one record per CDR3 protein. This sample yields 110,000 to 150,000 distinct CDR3 sequences, of which 10% to 15% are seen a single time; more than 1.1% belongs to the top ten. V lost 3 bases and J lost 4, with 9 bases in between. The CDR3 length is 14 residues. Germline lookup yields CDR1 KGHSH and CDR2 LQKENI. Time point defined: patch test 2, 6 weeks after DPC sensitization. Treatment here: therapeutic diphenylcyclopropenone sensitization with weekly scalp DPC. This clonotype was seen a few times.

The source of this sequence is a woman aged 45-65 years with alopecia areata. Some clones in this sample may be carry-over from other donors' samples. The rearrangement uses TRBV18 and TRBJ1-4; no definite D call. The sequencing here drew on whole blood, taken in connection with sensitization to the hapten diphenylcyclopropenone (DPC). CDR3 residues: CASSPAAFNEKLFF. Written as DNA, the CDR3 is TGTGCCAGCTCACCGGCAGCCTTTAATGAAAAACTGTTTTTT.